This TCR beta chain emerged from a study of blood T cell repertoires in COVID-19 (dated by TCRdb to the early 2020s). About the investigation overall: The collaborator samples originated in the United States, Italy and Spain and spanned the acute and convalescent phases of COVID-19. The prospective study material was composed of cDNA or gDNA derived from T cells, B-cell-depleted T cells, or PBMCs. The dataset comprised deeply sampled blood TCRbeta repertoires from subjects exposed to, actively infected with, or recovered from COVID-19. The repertoires were released in a freely available public database meant as a resource for research on the immune response to SARS-CoV-2. Samples came from the ongoing ImmuneRACE study (first 160 participants) plus 1,254 subjects from 6 global collaborators. Sample metadata almost always included a de-identified subject ID, COVID-19 status, age in years and sex. Where HLA class I and class II types were available, the types were taken from metadata supplied by the sample provider, not from assay-based typing. Overall study results and their limits: The quantity of clinical and demographic metadata differed by source and by participant and was supplied without curation.

The cysteine opens and the phenylalanine closes a CDR3 of 16 amino acids. The entry retains the CDR3 DNA only, 48 bases that are in frame from base 1. The germline V gene encodes CDR1 LNHDA and CDR2 SQIVND (reference sequence). V is cut back by 4 bases and J by 4 bases, with 9 bases in the junction unmatched. A remark on this clone: There is no known antigen for this receptor. One base away there is no much larger clone; base qualities are not given.

TCRbeta CDR3 regions were amplified from genomic DNA by means of the immunoSEQ Assay, a bias-controlled multiplex PCR. As for the original processing: The number of nucleated cells in each sample was estimated from the amplification of reference gene primers within the assay. Sequence reads were collapsed and filtered to measure the absolute abundance of every unique TCRbeta CDR3 rearrangement. For each sample, productive Simpson clonality was calculated as the square root of Simpson's diversity index across productive rearrangements. TCRdb took over this immuneACCESS table, retaining in-frame rearrangements with V and J assigned. Such tables are incomplete; in checked studies, under half of the missing clones stem from an unresolved V gene, and the remainder is unexplained. The D gene and trimming were derived from the DNA, and the V and J assignments and clone size from that table. The sample includes 73,000 or so clones, with approximately 92% observed a single time. The biggest ten clones account for about an eighth of the sample.

Collaborating institutions collected whole blood in K2EDTA tubes following their own protocols. For TCRbeta analysis, collaborator samples were shipped as frozen whole blood, as isolated PBMCs, or as DNA extracted from either sample type. The sequence derives from a human donor with active COVID-19. The donor label of this sample is uncertain. The sequenced material came from peripheral blood. The V and J genes are TRBV19 and TRBJ2-7, with TRBD1 identical over 11 junction bases. The nucleotide sequence reads as follows: TGTGCCAGTAGTACCTCCCCGGGACAGGGGGTGTACGAGCAGTACTTC. Its protein product is CASSTSPGQGVYEQYF.